The rows below give T cell receptor beta chains drawn from one sample of a study of cytomegalovirus exposure and HLA in healthy donors. This table comes from immunoSEQ multiplex PCR, and its TCRdb copy is limited to in-frame clones, with some not included. Here the sample spans about 100,000 clones, 81% being singletons. The specimen sequenced was PBMCs. These receptors came from a woman aged 70-85 years in good health and CMV-seropositive. The CDR3 runs from the conserved cysteine through the conserved F or W. D genes are given only for firm matches. Size tells how often a clone was seen (once, few, many) or the class of an expanded clone, and some rows leave it out.

D gene: TRBD2
V gene: TRBV7-3
J gene: TRBJ2-1
clone size: NA
CDR3 protein: CASSPRTSGGLYNEQFF
CDR3 DNA: TGTGCCAGCAGCCCTCGGACTAGCGGAGGCCTTTACAATGAGCAGTTCTTC

D gene: NA
V gene: TRBV5-1
J gene: TRBJ1-1
clone size: NA
CDR3 protein: CASSATGTKAFF
CDR3 DNA: TGCGCCAGCAGCGCAACAGGGACCAAAGCTTTCTTT

D gene: NA
V gene: TRBV5-1
J gene: TRBJ1-1
clone size: NA
CDR3 protein: CASRDGVQANTEAFF
CDR3 DNA: TGCGCCAGCAGAGACGGGGTGCAGGCGAACACTGAAGCTTTCTTT

D gene: NA
V gene: TRBV7-2
J gene: TRBJ2-3
clone size: NA
CDR3 protein: CASSLGVRGAADTQYF
CDR3 DNA: TGTGCCAGCAGCTTAGGGGTCAGGGGGGCCGCAGATACGCAGTATTTT

D gene: TRBD2
V gene: TRBV7-2
J gene: TRBJ2-7
clone size: NA
CDR3 protein: CASSPEPGLAYEQYF
CDR3 DNA: TGTGCCAGCAGCCCTGAGCCGGGACTAGCGTACGAGCAGTACTTC

D gene: TRBD1
V gene: TRBV5-1
J gene: TRBJ1-4
clone size: NA
CDR3 protein: CASSLGPPGVGQGDEKLFF
CDR3 DNA: TGCGCCAGCAGCTTGGGGCCTCCCGGAGTAGGACAGGGGGATGAAAAACTGTTTTTT

D gene: NA
V gene: TRBV28
J gene: TRBJ2-1
clone size: NA
CDR3 protein: CASRSSINEQFF
CDR3 DNA: TGTGCCAGCAGGTCCTCTATTAATGAGCAGTTCTTC

D gene: TRBD2
V gene: TRBV13
J gene: TRBJ2-1
clone size: NA
CDR3 protein: CASSLGLLETSGTYNEQFF
CDR3 DNA: TGTGCCAGCAGCTTAGGCCTTTTGGAGACTAGCGGGACGTACAATGAGCAGTTCTTC

D gene: NA
V gene: TRBV7-9
J gene: TRBJ2-7
clone size: NA
CDR3 protein: CASSLDPGRSSYEQYF
CDR3 DNA: TGTGCCAGCAGCTTAGATCCAGGGCGGAGCTCCTACGAGCAGTACTTC

D gene: TRBD2
V gene: TRBV12-5
J gene: TRBJ2-1
clone size: NA
CDR3 protein: CASGLGTSGSNEQFF
CDR3 DNA: TGTGCTAGTGGTTTGGGGACTAGCGGGTCCAATGAGCAGTTCTTC

D gene: TRBD1
V gene: TRBV28
J gene: TRBJ2-7
clone size: NA
CDR3 protein: CASRGQGYTYEQYF
CDR3 DNA: TGTGCCAGCAGGGGACAGGGTTATACCTACGAGCAGTACTTC

D gene: TRBD1
V gene: TRBV6-6
J gene: TRBJ2-2
clone size: NA
CDR3 protein: CASRRTGSNTGELFF
CDR3 DNA: TGTGCCAGCAGACGGACAGGGAGTAACACCGGGGAGCTGTTTTTT

D gene: NA
V gene: TRBV10-2
J gene: TRBJ1-5
clone size: NA
CDR3 protein: CASSELAGYSNQPQHF
CDR3 DNA: TGCGCCAGCAGTGAGTTGGCAGGCTATAGCAATCAGCCCCAGCATTTT

D gene: NA
V gene: TRBV5-1
J gene: TRBJ2-7
clone size: NA
CDR3 protein: CASSLALGRRSYEQYF
CDR3 DNA: TGCGCCAGCAGCTTGGCCCTGGGGCGGCGGTCCTACGAGCAGTACTTC

D gene: TRBD1
V gene: TRBV6-6
J gene: TRBJ2-2
clone size: NA
CDR3 protein: CASSPQAGGTGELFF
CDR3 DNA: TGTGCCAGCAGTCCTCAGGCAGGGGGCACCGGGGAGCTGTTTTTT

D gene: TRBD1
V gene: TRBV7-3
J gene: TRBJ2-5
clone size: NA
CDR3 protein: CASSLRDRDRGGEQYF
CDR3 DNA: TGTGCCAGCAGCTTACGGGACCGGGACAGGGGAGGAGAGCAGTACTTC

D gene: TRBD1
V gene: TRBV7-3
J gene: TRBJ1-2
clone size: NA
CDR3 protein: CASSLWGTGGAGGYTF
CDR3 DNA: TGTGCCAGCAGCTTATGGGGGACAGGGGGCGCGGGGGGCTACACCTTC

D gene: TRBD1
V gene: TRBV7-2
J gene: TRBJ2-7
clone size: NA
CDR3 protein: CASSLQGSSSYEQYF
CDR3 DNA: TGTGCCAGCAGCCTACAGGGGAGTAGCTCCTACGAGCAGTACTTC

D gene: NA
V gene: TRBV19
J gene: TRBJ2-5
clone size: NA
CDR3 protein: CASSIRGRNQETQYF
CDR3 DNA: TGTGCCAGTAGTATAAGGGGGAGAAACCAAGAGACCCAGTACTTC

D gene: TRBD2
V gene: TRBV11-2
J gene: TRBJ2-3
clone size: NA
CDR3 protein: CASSLDLAGTDTQYF
CDR3 DNA: TGTGCCAGCAGCTTAGATCTAGCGGGCACAGATACGCAGTATTTT

D gene: NA
V gene: TRBV30
J gene: TRBJ2-7
clone size: NA
CDR3 protein: CAWRWAGGSFEQYF
CDR3 DNA: TGTGCCTGGAGGTGGGCAGGGGGGTCGTTTGAGCAGTACTTC

D gene: NA
V gene: TRBV11-3
J gene: TRBJ2-6
clone size: NA
CDR3 protein: CASSLSGIRTSGANVLTF
CDR3 DNA: TGTGCCAGCAGCTTGTCAGGGATAAGAACCTCTGGGGCCAACGTCCTGACTTTC

D gene: NA
V gene: TRBV6-5
J gene: TRBJ1-4
clone size: NA
CDR3 protein: CASSRRHAEKLFF
CDR3 DNA: TGTGCCAGCAGCCGCCGACACGCGGAAAAACTGTTTTTT

D gene: TRBD2
V gene: TRBV6-1
J gene: TRBJ2-3
clone size: NA
CDR3 protein: CASSDSGSGTDTQYF
CDR3 DNA: TGTGCCAGCAGTGATAGCGGGAGTGGCACAGATACGCAGTATTTT

D gene: NA
V gene: TRBV7-2
J gene: TRBJ2-2
clone size: NA
CDR3 protein: CASSLQSTGELFF
CDR3 DNA: TGTGCCAGCAGCTTACAGTCAACCGGGGAGCTGTTTTTT

D gene: TRBD1
V gene: TRBV2
J gene: TRBJ1-5
clone size: NA
CDR3 protein: CASRPDRVYSNQPQHF
CDR3 DNA: TGTGCCAGCAGACCCGACAGGGTGTATAGCAATCAGCCCCAGCATTTT

D gene: TRBD1
V gene: TRBV2
J gene: TRBJ2-1
clone size: NA
CDR3 protein: CASSEALTGDPLSSYNEQFF
CDR3 DNA: TGTGCCAGCAGTGAAGCCCTGACAGGGGACCCCCTCAGCTCCTACAATGAGCAGTTCTTC

D gene: NA
V gene: TRBV7-9
J gene: TRBJ2-1
clone size: NA
CDR3 protein: CASSFGGPYNEQFF
CDR3 DNA: TGTGCCAGCAGCTTCGGCGGGCCATACAATGAGCAGTTCTTC

D gene: NA
V gene: TRBV19
J gene: TRBJ1-4
clone size: few
CDR3 protein: CASSIGGSAEKLFF
CDR3 DNA: TGTGCCAGTAGTATTGGAGGGTCGGCTGAAAAACTGTTTTTT

D gene: TRBD1
V gene: TRBV30
J gene: TRBJ1-5
clone size: NA
CDR3 protein: CAWSGQGTNQPQHF
CDR3 DNA: TGTGCCTGGAGCGGACAGGGTACAAATCAGCCCCAGCATTTT

D gene: NA
V gene: TRBV14
J gene: TRBJ1-1
clone size: NA
CDR3 protein: CASSSAGNTEAFF
CDR3 DNA: TGTGCCAGCAGCTCGGCGGGGAACACTGAAGCTTTCTTT

D gene: TRBD2
V gene: TRBV18
J gene: TRBJ2-7
clone size: once
CDR3 protein: CASSSGLANYEQYF
CDR3 DNA: TGTGCCAGCTCGTCGGGACTAGCGAACTACGAGCAGTACTTC

D gene: NA
V gene: TRBV19
J gene: TRBJ2-2
clone size: NA
CDR3 protein: CASRRQEAGELFF
CDR3 DNA: TGTGCCAGTCGAAGACAGGAGGCCGGGGAGCTGTTTTTT

D gene: NA
V gene: TRBV25-1
J gene: TRBJ1-1
clone size: NA
CDR3 protein: CASSDLTEAFF
CDR3 DNA: TGTGCCAGCAGCGACTTGACTGAAGCTTTCTTT

D gene: TRBD2
V gene: TRBV5-1
J gene: TRBJ2-1
clone size: NA
CDR3 protein: CASSFTSGSDGDEQFF
CDR3 DNA: TGCGCCAGCAGCTTCACTAGCGGGAGTGACGGGGATGAGCAGTTCTTC

D gene: NA
V gene: TRBV28
J gene: TRBJ2-5
clone size: NA
CDR3 protein: CASGGQLQETQYF
CDR3 DNA: TGTGCCAGCGGTGGACAGTTACAAGAGACCCAGTACTTC

D gene: TRBD1
V gene: TRBV2
J gene: TRBJ1-3
clone size: NA
CDR3 protein: CASSAQGVTGNTIYF
CDR3 DNA: TGTGCCAGCAGTGCACAGGGGGTTACTGGAAACACCATATATTTT

D gene: NA
V gene: TRBV7-8
J gene: TRBJ1-3
clone size: NA
CDR3 protein: CASSRVGNTIYF
CDR3 DNA: TGTGCCAGCAGCAGAGTAGGAAACACCATATATTTT

D gene: NA
V gene: TRBV28
J gene: TRBJ1-2
clone size: NA
CDR3 protein: CASSPIPGSGNYGYTF
CDR3 DNA: TGTGCCAGCAGTCCCATTCCCGGGTCTGGCAACTATGGCTACACCTTC

D gene: NA
V gene: TRBV19
J gene: TRBJ2-7
clone size: few
CDR3 protein: CASSNLGTYEQYF
CDR3 DNA: TGTGCCAGTAGTAACCTCGGGACCTACGAGCAGTACTTC

D gene: NA
V gene: TRBV5-5
J gene: TRBJ2-5
clone size: NA
CDR3 protein: CASSSPRGQETQYF
CDR3 DNA: TGTGCCAGCAGCTCCCCACGGGGCCAAGAGACCCAGTACTTC

D gene: TRBD1
V gene: TRBV18
J gene: TRBJ2-7
clone size: NA
CDR3 protein: CASSPGQGTYEQYF
CDR3 DNA: TGTGCCAGCTCACCAGGACAGGGGACCTACGAGCAGTACTTC

D gene: TRBD2
V gene: TRBV4-2
J gene: TRBJ2-3
clone size: NA
CDR3 protein: CASSHPGTSGTDTQYF
CDR3 DNA: TGTGCCAGCAGCCACCCCGGGACTAGCGGAACAGATACGCAGTATTTT

D gene: TRBD1
V gene: TRBV5-4
J gene: TRBJ1-2
clone size: few
CDR3 protein: CASSSAGQGAAGYTF
CDR3 DNA: TGTGCCAGCAGCTCGGCGGGACAGGGGGCTGCTGGCTACACCTTC

D gene: NA
V gene: TRBV7-9
J gene: TRBJ2-1
clone size: NA
CDR3 protein: CASSSPSSGTYNEQFF
CDR3 DNA: TGTGCCAGCAGCTCCCCGAGTAGCGGCACATACAATGAGCAGTTCTTC

D gene: TRBD1
V gene: TRBV5-6
J gene: TRBJ2-7
clone size: NA
CDR3 protein: CASSFGTGDEQYF
CDR3 DNA: TGTGCCAGCAGCTTCGGGACAGGCGACGAGCAGTACTTC

D gene: NA
V gene: TRBV5-1
J gene: TRBJ2-7
clone size: NA
CDR3 protein: CASSLVSGVDEQYF
CDR3 DNA: TGCGCCAGCAGCTTGGTATCGGGGGTCGACGAGCAGTACTTC

D gene: TRBD1
V gene: TRBV19
J gene: TRBJ1-1
clone size: NA
CDR3 protein: CASSAEGAFTEAFF
CDR3 DNA: TGTGCCAGTAGTGCGGAGGGGGCATTCACTGAAGCTTTCTTT

D gene: TRBD2
V gene: TRBV19
J gene: TRBJ2-4
clone size: NA
CDR3 protein: CASSGLAGVTKNIQYF
CDR3 DNA: TGTGCCAGTAGTGGACTAGCGGGAGTGACCAAAAACATTCAGTACTTC

D gene: NA
V gene: TRBV28
J gene: TRBJ2-4
clone size: once
CDR3 protein: CASSSLIWQGGIQYF
CDR3 DNA: TGTGCCAGCAGTTCCCTCATTTGGCAGGGAGGCATTCAGTACTTC

D gene: TRBD2
V gene: TRBV29-1
J gene: TRBJ2-7
clone size: NA
CDR3 protein: CSVDGAGWGGEQYF
CDR3 DNA: TGCAGCGTTGACGGGGCTGGATGGGGGGGCGAGCAGTACTTC

D gene: NA
V gene: TRBV30
J gene: TRBJ1-2
clone size: NA
CDR3 protein: CAWSGRANGYTF
CDR3 DNA: TGTGCCTGGAGTGGGAGGGCCAACGGCTACACCTTC